The next 17 T cell receptor beta chains were all read from a single sample in a study of blood T cell repertoires in COVID-19 (TCRdb year 2020). The library was prepared using the immunoSEQ multiplex PCR assay. Imported from immuneACCESS, the table was reduced by TCRdb to in-frame sequences with V and J called. These copies leave out some clones; in studies compared against another copy, an unresolved V gene accounts for under half, and the cause of the remainder is not known. The sample profile shows fewer than 350,000 clones; 85% of them were found once. In total, the top ten clones hold around 2.5% of the sample. Sample: PBMCs or T cells enriched from blood (not recorded which). The receptors here all came from a woman aged 45 to 65 who had recovered from COVID-19.

The chain links TRBV6-5 to TRBJ2-5; 10 bases match TRBD2. CDR1 is MNHEY, CDR2 SVGAGI, per germline. The CDR3 extends over 16 amino acids. Trimming took 1 base from V and 3 from J; bases not matched to a gene: 5. In DNA form, the CDR3 reads TGTGCCAGCAGTTACTGGAGCGGGGGGGAAAAAGAGACCCAGTACTTC. As protein: CASSYWSGGEKETQYF.

The CDR3: CASSYGASGSYNEQFF. In DNA, the CDR3 is TGTGCCAGCAGTTACGGAGCTAGCGGATCCTACAATGAGCAGTTCTTC. The chain couples TRBV6-2 or TRBV6-3 to TRBJ2-1; 7 bases are a match to TRBD2. The germline V gene encodes CDR1 MNHEY and CDR2 SVGEGT. Trimming at V came to 2 bases and at J to 1 base, leaving 5 bases not matched to a gene. The CDR3 contains 16 residues.

A single count supports this clone. V and J are TRBV9 and TRBJ2-1, with D perhaps TRBD1 (5 bases). CDR1 is SGDLS, CDR2 YYNGEE, per germline. Between the trimmed V and J ends, which lost 0 bases and 6 bases, there was a span of 13 bases. The CDR3 is 15 residues long. CDR3 residues: CASSVEWQGTNEQFF. The CDR3 nucleotides are TGTGCCAGCAGCGTAGAATGGCAGGGAACCAATGAGCAGTTCTTC.

The chain recombines TRBV19 with TRBJ2-7, with D unclear. With 5 bases removed from V and 5 bases from J, the gap between germline ends came to 19 bases. Germline CDR1 and CDR2: LNHDA and SQIVND (reference sequence). This CDR3 spans 15 amino acids. CDR3 amino acids: CASSAETPVGNEQYF. CDR3 DNA sequence: TGTGCCAGTAGTGCCGAGACCCCCGTGGGCAACGAGCAGTACTTC.

The V and J genes are TRBV9 and TRBJ2-4; 9 bases align to TRBD2. The CDR3 loop spans 18 amino acids. CDR1 is SGDLS and CDR2 is YYNGEE in the germline V gene. With V trimmed by 4 bases and J by 1 base, 12 bases remained unmatched. CDR3 nucleotides: TGTGCCAGCAGCCCGACCGGCGGGGGGGCCAGTGCCAAAAACATTCAGTACTTC. It specifies CASSPTGGGASAKNIQYF.

The V gene is TRBV30, the J gene TRBJ1-1; TRBD1 matches 9 bases. The CDR3 totals 15 residues. Germline CDR1 reads GTSNPN; CDR2 reads SVGIG (reference sequence). The V segment lost 3 bases and the J segment 0 bases; nucleotides outside the gene matches: 5. The CDR3 DNA is TGTGCCTGGAGAGGACAGGGGACAATGAACACTGAAGCTTTCTTT. As protein: CAWRGQGTMNTEAFF.

This clone was seen a few times. J is TRBJ2-1 and V is TRBV6-6, with 7 nucleotides matching TRBD2. With V trimmed by 6 bases and J by 12 bases, 11 bases remained unmatched. Germline V gene sequence: CDR1 MNHNY, CDR2 SVGAGI (reference sequence). This CDR3 is built from 13 residues. CDR3 coding DNA: TGTGCCAGCAGAATTAGACTAGCCCCACTGCAGTTCTTC. Protein sequence: CASRIRLAPLQFF.

The chain has TRBV7-2 and TRBJ2-5; D is perhaps TRBD2 (5 bases). Trimming took 4 bases from V and 6 from J, leaving 15 bases between them. This CDR3 spans 14 amino acids. The germline V gene has CDR1 SGHTA and CDR2 FQGNSA. The CDR3 nucleotides read TGTGCCAGCAGCTCAATAAGGACGGGGAAGACCCAGTACTTC. Its protein product is CASSSIRTGKTQYF.

The rearrangement links TRBV19 to TRBJ1-2, with 10 bases aligning to TRBD1. CDR1 and CDR2 from the germline V gene are LNHDA and SQIVND (reference sequence). CDR3 length: 14 residues. Losses at the gene ends were 6 bases for V and 7 bases for J; bases not matched to a gene: 8. The CDR3 sequence is CASRRTGGGSGYTF. The CDR3 nucleotides are TGTGCCAGTAGGAGGACAGGGGGGGGATCTGGCTACACCTTC.

This clone was found once. V and J are TRBV5-4 and TRBJ2-3, with 9 bases that match TRBD1. The CDR3 sequence is 17 residues long. V was clipped by 3 bases and J by 0 bases; unmatched bases: 8. In germline, CDR1 is SGHNT, CDR2 YYREEE (reference sequence). CDR3 region: CASSSSGTGFSTDTQYF. The CDR3 region has the DNA TGTGCCAGCAGCTCTTCCGGGACAGGGTTTAGCACAGATACGCAGTATTTT.

V gene TRBV30 combines with J gene TRBJ1-1; D not certain. The V gene's germline CDR1 is GTSNPN and CDR2 SVGIG (reference sequence). This CDR3 is 10 amino acids long. Trimming stripped 3 bases from V and 5 bases from J, with 4 bases between. The CDR3 DNA follows: TGTGCCTGGAGATCAACTGAAGCTTTCTTT. Its protein is CAWRSTEAFF.

The rearrangement uses TRBV9 and TRBJ2-2, with 10 bases identical to TRBD1. CDR3 length equals 16 residues. Germline V gene sequence: CDR1 SGDLS, CDR2 YYNGEE. V lost 2 bases to trimming and J lost 6 bases; unmatched junction nucleotides: 7. CDR3 sequence: CASSVGQGFPAGELFF. Here the CDR3 DNA reads TGTGCCAGCAGCGTGGGACAGGGGTTTCCGGCCGGGGAGCTGTTTTTT.

The chain employs TRBV11-2 and TRBJ1-5; D gene ambiguous. The length of the CDR3 is 13 residues. V shed 5 bases and J shed 7 bases, with 12 bases lying between them. Germline CDR1 is SGHAT and CDR2 is FQNNGV. The CDR3 coding sequence is TGTGCCAGCAGCCCCGACACCAAACAGCCCCAGCATTTT. Protein sequence: CASSPDTKQPQHF. The full variable domain, with the rest looked up from reference TRBV11-2 and TRBJ1-5, is EAGVAQSPRYKIIEKRQSVAFWCNPISGHATLYWYQQILGQGPKLLIQFQNNGVVDDSQLPKDRFSAERLKGVDSTLKIQPAKLEDSAVYLCASSPDTKQPQHFGDGTRLSIL.

V usage is TRBV6-5 and J usage is TRBJ1-1; 9 positions match TRBD1. Per the germline V gene, CDR1 is MNHEY and CDR2 is SVGAGI. The CDR3 totals 11 residues. V lost 11 bases, J lost 7 bases, and 5 bases stayed unmatched. The CDR3 DNA follows: TGTGCCGCTGGGACAGGGCTTGAAGCTTTCTTT. Translated: CAAGTGLEAFF.

This clone was seen once. The chain recombines TRBV27 with TRBJ2-7; TRBD2 might be the D (7 bases). CDR1 and CDR2 (germline): MNHEY, SMNVEV (reference sequence). The CDR3 is 18 residues long. Trimming cost V 3 bases and J 2 bases, with 23 bases left between them. The CDR3 DNA reads TGTGCCAGCAGTTTTAGTTTTGGTTTCGGCGGGGGCCCCTACGAGCAGTACTTC. It yields the protein CASSFSFGFGGGPYEQYF.

The chain joins TRBV4-3 to TRBJ2-7; TRBD2 matches at 10 bases. The germline V gene encodes CDR1 LGHNA and CDR2 YSLEER. The CDR3 is made up of 16 amino acids. Trimming cost V 0 bases and J 6 bases; bases outside gene matches: 8. CDR3 in amino acids: CASSQEGGAGGAEQYF. CDR3 nucleotide sequence: TGCGCCAGCAGCCAAGAAGGAGGAGCGGGAGGGGCCGAGCAGTACTTC.

This chain links TRBV30 with TRBJ2-7; TRBD2 might be the D (5 bases). Germline V gene data show CDR1 as GTSNPN and CDR2 as SVGIG (reference sequence). The ends were cut back, 3 bases at V and 4 bases at J, with 19 bases in the middle. The CDR3 length is 15 residues. The CDR3, as DNA: TGTGCCTGGAGCGGACTGGGTCTGAAGCCGTACGAGCAGTACTTC. It is translated as CAWSGLGLKPYEQYF.